Listed below are T cell receptor beta chains from one sample, sequenced in a study of PD-1 blockade in classical Hodgkin lymphoma. Repertoires were generated with immunoSEQ multiplex PCR, while TCRdb's copy carries only in-frame clones and drops some. Of roughly 40,000 clones listed, 60% to 70% are singletons. The source was peripheral blood mononuclear cells (PBMCs), collected before the fourth cycle of nivolumab. The receptors come from a human donor with classical Hodgkin lymphoma. CDR3s include the opening cysteine and the closing phenylalanine or tryptophan. Fields, in order: clone size, D gene, V gene, J gene, CDR3 DNA, CDR3 protein. D genes are given only for firm matches. For some rows the clone size is stated as once, few or many, or as a class when expanded; others skip it.

>.|TRBD1|TRBV5-6|TRBJ2-5
TGTGCCAGCAGCTCTGGGGACAGGGCCCTGGGAGAGACCCAGTACTTC
CASSSGDRALGETQYF
>.|.|TRBV10-3|TRBJ2-1
TGTGCCATCAGTGAGTATCTGGAAGGCGGCAATGAGCAGTTCTTC
CAISEYLEGGNEQFF
>.|TRBD1|TRBV28|TRBJ1-2
TGTGCCAGCAGTAGGGGGCCTGGCTACACCTTC
CASSRGPGYTF
>.|.|TRBV6-5|TRBJ2-7
TGTGCCAGCAGTTATGGCAGGGCCTACGAGCAGTACTTC
CASSYGRAYEQYF
>.|.|TRBV28|TRBJ2-7
TGTGCCAGCAGCTTGATCGTATCCTACGAGCAGTACTTC
CASSLIVSYEQYF
>.|TRBD2|TRBV10-3|TRBJ2-1
TGTGCCATCAGCGCGGGGACTAGCGGGTACAATGAGCAGTTCTTC
CAISAGTSGYNEQFF
>.|.|TRBV19|TRBJ1-1
TGTGCCAGTAGTATAGTTACAGGGACTGAAGCTTTCTTT
CASSIVTGTEAFF
>.|.|TRBV9|TRBJ2-4
TGTGCCAGCAGCGCCGCCACAGGAGCCAAAAACATTCAGTACTTC
CASSAATGAKNIQYF
>.|TRBD1|TRBV4-3|TRBJ2-3
TGCGCCAGCAGCCAAGACGGGACAGGGGGCAAGGCAGATACGCAGTATTTT
CASSQDGTGGKADTQYF
>.|.|TRBV6-5|TRBJ1-4
TGTGCCAGCAGTGCCGGGTCTTTGGCTGAAAAACTGTTTTTT
CASSAGSLAEKLFF
>.|.|TRBV5-3|TRBJ1-1
TGTGCCAGAACCATGGAACGTCGGGCTCTGAACACTGAAGCTTTCTTT
CARTMERRALNTEAFF
>.|.|TRBV18|TRBJ2-6
TGTGCCAGCTCACCTGGGACCGGGGCCAACGTCCTGACTTTC
CASSPGTGANVLTF
>.|.|TRBV19|TRBJ2-2
TGTGCCAGTAGTATGCAGGGTGCCACCGGGGAGCTGTTTTTT
CASSMQGATGELFF
>.|TRBD1|TRBV6-5|TRBJ2-7
TGTGCCAGCAGTTACAGCCGGGACAGCTACGAGCAGTACTTC
CASSYSRDSYEQYF
>.|.|TRBV5-8|TRBJ2-7
TGTGCCAGCAGCTTCTACCCGGTGGGGTCCTACGAGCAGTACTTC
CASSFYPVGSYEQYF
>.|.|TRBV19|TRBJ2-1
TGTGCCAGTAGTACAGACACATTGGACTACAATGAGCAGTTCTTC
CASSTDTLDYNEQFF
>.|.|TRBV6-6|TRBJ1-2
TGTGCCAGCTTGCCCGGGCGGGGGGTCTATGGCTACACCTTC
CASLPGRGVYGYTF
>.|.|TRBV4-1|TRBJ1-3
TGCGCCAGCAGCCCGACCGGGCCCCGGGGAGGAAACACCATATATTTT
CASSPTGPRGGNTIYF
>.|.|TRBV7-2|TRBJ2-1
TGTGCCAGCAGCTTAGTGGGGGGCGGTAACAATGAGCAGTTCTTC
CASSLVGGGNNEQFF
>.|TRBD1|TRBV7-3|TRBJ1-2
TGTGCCAGCAGCTTAAAGGAGGGGGACAGGGGGCCCCCCGGCTATGGCTACACCTTC
CASSLKEGDRGPPGYGYTF
>.|.|TRBV6-6|TRBJ2-7
TGTGCCAGCAGAAAACAGGGTACCTACGAGCAGTACTTC
CASRKQGTYEQYF
>.|.|TRBV7-6|TRBJ2-5
TGTGCCAGCAGCTTATTCCAGGGTCAAGAGACCCAGTACTTC
CASSLFQGQETQYF
>.|.|TRBV28|TRBJ2-1
TGTGCCAGCAGTAAGGGGTACTCCTACAATGAGCAGTTCTTC
CASSKGYSYNEQFF
>once|.|TRBV7-3|TRBJ2-1
TGTGCCAGCAGCTTAGTCGTGTTCTTC
CASSLVVFF
>.|TRBD2|TRBV6-6|TRBJ2-7
TGTGCCAGCAGCCCAACTAGCGGGGGTTACGAGCAGTACTTC
CASSPTSGGYEQYF
>few|.|TRBV28|TRBJ1-6
TGTGCCAGCAGTTTCTCCTCAGGGATAGTTTCACCCCTCCACTTT
CASSFSSGIVSPLHF
>few|.|TRBV28|TRBJ1-1
TGTGCCAGCAGTCCCACAGGGAGGGACACTGAAGCTTTCTTT
CASSPTGRDTEAFF
>.|TRBD2|TRBV30|TRBJ2-7
TGTGCCTGGAGTGAGGGTGTTGGGGGGGTTAAGGACGAGCAGTACTTC
CAWSEGVGGVKDEQYF
>.|TRBD1|TRBV4-3|TRBJ1-2
TGCGCCAGCAGCCAAGAAGGGATGACAGGGGGCTGGCATGGCTACACCTTC
CASSQEGMTGGWHGYTF
>.|TRBD1|TRBV7-3|TRBJ2-3
TGTGCCAGCAGCCCCGGACAGGGGGGCACAGATACGCAGTATTTT
CASSPGQGGTDTQYF
>.|.|TRBV2|TRBJ2-4
TGTGCCAGCAGTGAATCAGTGCATGAGAACATTCAGTACTTC
CASSESVHENIQYF
>few|.|TRBV6-6|TRBJ2-7
TGTGCCAGCAGTTACTCCTCTCACGTATCCTACGAGCAGTACTTC
CASSYSSHVSYEQYF
>.|.|TRBV5-1|TRBJ2-3
TGCGCCAGCAGCTTGCCCGGGGTGGGCACAGATACGCAGTATTTT
CASSLPGVGTDTQYF
>.|.|TRBV28|TRBJ1-1
TGTGCCAGCAACTCGCCGGGGGGATCGGACACTGAAGCTTTCTTT
CASNSPGGSDTEAFF
>.|.|TRBV5-4|TRBJ2-3
TGTGCCAGCGGGGAGGGGGGGGACACAGATACGCAGTATTTT
CASGEGGDTDTQYF
>.|.|TRBV18|TRBJ2-7
TGTGCCAGCTCACGGACAGAGGTCGAGCAGTACTTC
CASSRTEVEQYF
>many|.|TRBV9|TRBJ2-1
TGTGCCAGCAGCGTAGCAAGTAATGAGCAGTTCTTC
CASSVASNEQFF
>.|.|TRBV7-7|TRBJ2-2
TGTGCCAGCAGCTTAGATCTGGGGCCTTACACCGGGGAGCTGTTTTTT
CASSLDLGPYTGELFF
>.|.|TRBV7-2|TRBJ2-1
TGTGCCAGCAGCTTAGCAGGCAGATACAATGAGCAGTTCTTC
CASSLAGRYNEQFF
>.|TRBD1|TRBV6-5|TRBJ2-7
TGTGCCAGCAGTTACTGGGGGACAGGGAGCGAGCAGTACTTC
CASSYWGTGSEQYF
>few|.|TRBV4-3|TRBJ1-1
TGCGCCAGCAGCCAAGATCTGGGGACATTGAACACTGAAGCTTTCTTT
CASSQDLGTLNTEAFF
>.|.|TRBV5-1|TRBJ2-1
TGCGCCAGCAGCCCCCAGGGGGGGCCTTCCAATGAGCAGTTCTTC
CASSPQGGPSNEQFF
>few|.|TRBV4-1|TRBJ2-7
TGCGCCAGCAGCCAAGATCCGACAGGGAGGGTCTACGAGCAGTACTTC
CASSQDPTGRVYEQYF
>once|.|TRBV19|TRBJ1-2
TGTGCCAGTAGTATAGAGAGGAATAACTATGGCTACACCTTC
CASSIERNNYGYTF
>.|.|TRBV7-6|TRBJ2-7
TGTGCCAGCAGCCCACTGACGAACTCCTACGAGCAGTACTTC
CASSPLTNSYEQYF
>.|.|TRBV19|TRBJ1-1
TGTGCCAGTAATACAGGGTTGGGGTGGAACACTGAAGCTTTCTTT
CASNTGLGWNTEAFF
>.|TRBD1|TRBV4-3|TRBJ1-5
TGCGCCAGCAGCCAAGATTTTACAGGGGGCCAGCCCCAGCATTTT
CASSQDFTGGQPQHF
>.|TRBD2|TRBV7-2|TRBJ2-3
TGTGCCAGCAGCCCGAGCGGGACCAGCACAGATACGCAGTATTTT
CASSPSGTSTDTQYF
>few|TRBD1|TRBV5-1|TRBJ2-7
TGCGCCAGCAGCGCAAGGACAGGGGGGCCCTACGAGCAGTACTTC
CASSARTGGPYEQYF
>.|.|TRBV4-3|TRBJ2-5
TGCGCCAGCAGCCGGGGGGTTGGAGAGACCCAGTACTTC
CASSRGVGETQYF
>.|TRBD1|TRBV11-2|TRBJ2-5
TGTGCCAGCAGCTTAGCGATTGGGACAGGGAAAGAGACCCAGTACTTC
CASSLAIGTGKETQYF
>.|TRBD2|TRBV28|TRBJ2-7
TGTGCCAGCAGTTCAGGACTAGTCTTTTCATACGAGCAGTACTTC
CASSSGLVFSYEQYF
>.|.|TRBV4-3|TRBJ1-4
TGCGCCAGCAGCTTGGGGTTGGCAACTAATGAAAAACTGTTTTTT
CASSLGLATNEKLFF
>.|TRBD1|TRBV7-9|TRBJ1-5
TGTGCCAGCGGACAGGGGTTTCGCAATCAGCCCCAGCATTTT
CASGQGFRNQPQHF
>.|TRBD2|TRBV19|TRBJ2-3
TGTGCCAGTAGTTCCCATAGCGGGGGGGTCACAGATACGCAGTATTTT
CASSSHSGGVTDTQYF
>.|.|TRBV27|TRBJ2-4
TGTGCCAGCAGTTTGCGGGACAGAGCCCGAGTCATGGCCAAAAACATTCAGTACTTC
CASSLRDRARVMAKNIQYF